This TCR beta chain originates from a study of vaccination effects on CD4 cells after COVID-19. Study outcomes and limitations: Clones from infection and from vaccination both contracted markedly late after vaccination. The authors studied few convalescent patients and collected no early post-infection timepoints. Healthy vaccinees had only 1 of 255 vaccine-induced clones cross-react with common cold coronaviruses.

The CDR3 runs 14 residues. Per the germline V gene, CDR1 is SQVTM and CDR2 is ANQGSEA. V shed 7 bases and J shed 1 base, with 16 bases lying between them. The repertoire was sequenced with immunoSEQ multiplex PCR; TCRdb's copy has only in-frame clones and lacks some. The sample carries just under 45,000 clones, around 81% recorded once. As concerns this clone: Its target is unknown.

Before any sequencing was done, the ViraFEST assay used viral peptide pools to expand antigen-specific CD4+ T cells. It was after approximately 11 days of culture that CD4+ T cells were isolated. Absence of prior SARS-CoV-2 infection characterized the vaccine recipients, who showed negative nucleocapsid antibodies. For each well, about 2 million PBMC were cultured with 8.5 to 10 IU/ml IL-2 and 8 to 10 ug/ml peptides. The receptor was isolated from a human donor who received a COVID-19 vaccine. Sample: CD4+ T cells from PBMCs cultured with SARS-CoV-2 spike peptides, taken before COVID-19 vaccination. The J gene is TRBJ1-2, the V gene TRBV29-1; D not resolved. CDR3: CSAFSTLLNYGYTF. In DNA, the CDR3 is TGCAGCGCTTTTTCGACACTACTTAACTATGGCTACACCTTC.